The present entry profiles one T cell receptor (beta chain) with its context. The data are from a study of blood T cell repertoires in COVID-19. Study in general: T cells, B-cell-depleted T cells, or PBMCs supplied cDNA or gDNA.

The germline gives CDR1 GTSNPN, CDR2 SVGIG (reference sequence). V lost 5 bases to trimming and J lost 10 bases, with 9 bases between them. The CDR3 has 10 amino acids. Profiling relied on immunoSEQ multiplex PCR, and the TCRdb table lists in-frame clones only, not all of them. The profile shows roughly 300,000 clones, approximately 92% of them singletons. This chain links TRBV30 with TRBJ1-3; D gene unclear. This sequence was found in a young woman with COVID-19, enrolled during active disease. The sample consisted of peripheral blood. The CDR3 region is CAWQEGTIYF. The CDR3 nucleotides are TGTGCCTGGCAGGAGGGAACCATATATTTT. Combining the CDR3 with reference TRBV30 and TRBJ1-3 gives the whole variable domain SQTIHQWPATLVQPVGSPLSLECTVEGTSNPNLYWYRQAAGRGLQLLFYSVGIGQISSEVPQNLSASRPQDRQFILSSKKLLLSDSGFYLCAWQEGTIYFGEGSWLTVV.